The T cell receptor beta chain under discussion was sequenced for a study of a mutant IDH1 vaccine in newly diagnosed glioma. For the study at large: At weeks 1, 3, 5, 7, 11, 15, 19 and 23, patients received a vaccination, eight in all.

The germline gives CDR1 GTSNPN, CDR2 SVGIG (reference sequence). V lost 2 bases, J lost 4 bases, and 8 bases lay in between. This CDR3 contains 12 residues. Using immunoSEQ multiplex PCR, the repertoire was profiled, and TCRdb retains in-frame clones only, with some absent. The sample comprises some 60,000 clones, roughly 80% of which are singletons, and around 3.3% rests with the top ten. Details on this clone: Its cognate antigen is unknown.

The sample's time point: week 11, during vaccination. The study gave 300 ug of mutant IDH1 20-mer peptide per vaccine dose, with topical imiquimod. Donor diagnoses consisted of new WHO grade 3 or 4 IDH1-mutant, ATRX-lost astrocytomas. V and J are TRBV30 and TRBJ1-2; D ambiguous. The sample was PBMCs, taken from a glioma patient whose treatment included an IDH1 peptide vaccine. The receptor comes from a man aged 25-45 years with glioma. CDR3 region: CAWSSRIYGYTF. The DNA for the CDR3 is TGTGCCTGGAGTTCCAGGATCTATGGCTACACCTTC.